Reported below is one T cell receptor beta chain. The sample originates from a study of blood T cell repertoires in COVID-19. Clones were read by immunoSEQ multiplex PCR, and TCRdb kept only the in-frame ones, dropping some. The data show about 210,000 clones, around three quarters seen once. Germline V lookup: CDR1 SGHAT, CDR2 FQNNGV. This CDR3 has 15 residues. V shed 3 bases, J shed 7 bases, and the junction held 8 bases outside the gene matches. The clonotype originates from a woman in her seventies with acute or convalescent COVID-19. The chain couples TRBV11-2 to TRBJ2-1; 8 bases agree with TRBD2. The sequenced sample was peripheral blood. CDR3 nucleotide sequence: TGTGCCAGCAGCTTCGGGGCCGGGGGGGGAAATGAGCAGTTCTTC. This codes for CASSFGAGGGNEQFF.